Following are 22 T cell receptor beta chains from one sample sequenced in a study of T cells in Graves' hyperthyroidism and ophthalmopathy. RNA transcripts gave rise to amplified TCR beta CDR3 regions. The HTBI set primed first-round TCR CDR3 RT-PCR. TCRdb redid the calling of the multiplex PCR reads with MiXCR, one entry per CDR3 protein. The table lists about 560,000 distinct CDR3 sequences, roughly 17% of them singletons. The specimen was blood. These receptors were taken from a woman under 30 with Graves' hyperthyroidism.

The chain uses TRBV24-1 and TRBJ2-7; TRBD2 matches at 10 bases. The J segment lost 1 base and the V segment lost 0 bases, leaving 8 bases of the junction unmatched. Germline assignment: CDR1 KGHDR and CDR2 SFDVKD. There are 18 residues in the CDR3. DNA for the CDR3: TGTGCCACCAGTGATTTGCATAGAAGCGGGAGGGTTTCCTACGAGCAGTACTTC. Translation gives CATSDLHRSGRVSYEQYF.

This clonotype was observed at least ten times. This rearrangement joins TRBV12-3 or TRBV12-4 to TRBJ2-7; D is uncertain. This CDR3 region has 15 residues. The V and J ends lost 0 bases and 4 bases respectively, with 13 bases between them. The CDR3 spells CASSLAGWGSYEQYF. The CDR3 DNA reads TGTGCCAGCAGTTTAGCAGGGTGGGGATCATACGAGCAGTACTTC.

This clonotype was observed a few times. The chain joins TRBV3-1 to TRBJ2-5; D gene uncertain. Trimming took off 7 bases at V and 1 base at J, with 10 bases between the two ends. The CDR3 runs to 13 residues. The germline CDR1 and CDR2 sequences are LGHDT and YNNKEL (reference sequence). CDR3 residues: CASNSRRQETQYF. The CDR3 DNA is TGTGCCAGCAACAGCAGGCGCCAAGAGACCCAGTACTTC.

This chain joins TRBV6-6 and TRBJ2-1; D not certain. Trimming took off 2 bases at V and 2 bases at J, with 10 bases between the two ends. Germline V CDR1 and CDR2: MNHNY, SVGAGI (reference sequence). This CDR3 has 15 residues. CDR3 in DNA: TGTGCCAGCAGTTACCCCCTCGGTGCCTACAATGAGCAGTTCTTC. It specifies CASSYPLGAYNEQFF.

The CDR3 region is CASSVEAGYQETQYF. The CDR3 DNA reads as TGTGCCAGCAGCGTAGAGGCCGGGTACCAAGAGACCCAGTACTTC. This chain connects TRBV9 to TRBJ2-5; D remains unclear. From germline, CDR1 is SGDLS and CDR2 YYNGEE. The CDR3 runs 15 residues. V was clipped by 0 bases and J by 0 bases, with 9 bases between them.

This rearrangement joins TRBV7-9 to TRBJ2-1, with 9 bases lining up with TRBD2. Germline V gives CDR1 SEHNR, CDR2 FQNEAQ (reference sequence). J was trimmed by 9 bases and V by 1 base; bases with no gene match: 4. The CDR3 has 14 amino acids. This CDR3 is CASSLVSGSGEQFF. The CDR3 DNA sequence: TGTGCCAGCAGCTTAGTTAGCGGGAGCGGTGAGCAGTTCTTC.

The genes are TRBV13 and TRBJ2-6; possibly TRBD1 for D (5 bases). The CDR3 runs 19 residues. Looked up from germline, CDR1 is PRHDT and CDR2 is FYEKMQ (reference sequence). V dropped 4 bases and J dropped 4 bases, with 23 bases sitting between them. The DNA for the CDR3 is TGTGCCAGCAGCTCCCGACCGTCCCCGGTGGGGCTCGGGGCCAACGTCCTGACTTTC. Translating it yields CASSSRPSPVGLGANVLTF.

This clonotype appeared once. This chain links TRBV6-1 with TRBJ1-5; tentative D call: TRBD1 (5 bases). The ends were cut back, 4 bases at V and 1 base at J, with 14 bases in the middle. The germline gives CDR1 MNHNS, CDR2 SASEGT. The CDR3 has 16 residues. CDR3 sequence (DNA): TGTGCCAGCAGTGTGTTCAGGGTTGGAAGCAATCAGCCCCAGCATTTT. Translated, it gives CASSVFRVGSNQPQHF.

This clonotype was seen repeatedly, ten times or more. The CDR3 region is CASSPANVPTDTQYF. The CDR3 DNA follows: TGTGCCAGCAGCCCCGCGAATGTTCCCACAGATACGCAGTATTTT. This chain connects TRBV3-1 to TRBJ2-3; D ambiguous. Per germline, CDR1 LGHDT and CDR2 YNNKEL (reference sequence). CDR3 length: 15 amino acids. Trimming took 4 bases from V and 2 from J, leaving 13 bases between them.

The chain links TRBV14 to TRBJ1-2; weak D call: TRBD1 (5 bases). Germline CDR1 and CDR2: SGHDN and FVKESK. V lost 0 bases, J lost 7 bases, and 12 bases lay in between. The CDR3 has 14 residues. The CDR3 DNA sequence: TGTGCCAGCAGCCAAGATTTGGGGACGGGTGGCTACACCTTC. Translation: CASSQDLGTGGYTF.

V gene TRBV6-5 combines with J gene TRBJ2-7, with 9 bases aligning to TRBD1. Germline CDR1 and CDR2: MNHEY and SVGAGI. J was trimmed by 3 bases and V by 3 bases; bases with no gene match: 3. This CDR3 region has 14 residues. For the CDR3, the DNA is TGTGCCAGCAGTTATCGGGGACAGGGCTACGAGCAGTACTTC. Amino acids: CASSYRGQGYEQYF.

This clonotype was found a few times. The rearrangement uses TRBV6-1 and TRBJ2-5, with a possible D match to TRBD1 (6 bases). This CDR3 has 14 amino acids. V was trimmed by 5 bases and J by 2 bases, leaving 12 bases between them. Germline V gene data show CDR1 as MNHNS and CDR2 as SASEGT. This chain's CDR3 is CASSYRTEQETQYF. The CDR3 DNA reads TGTGCCAGCAGTTACCGGACAGAGCAAGAGACCCAGTACTTC.

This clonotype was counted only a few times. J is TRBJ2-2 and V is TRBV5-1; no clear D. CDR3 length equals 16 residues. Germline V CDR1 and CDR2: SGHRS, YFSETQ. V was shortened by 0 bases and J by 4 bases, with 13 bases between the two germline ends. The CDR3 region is CASSLAVSAVTGELFF. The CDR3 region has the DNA TGCGCCAGCAGCTTGGCCGTTTCGGCAGTCACCGGGGAGCTGTTTTTT.

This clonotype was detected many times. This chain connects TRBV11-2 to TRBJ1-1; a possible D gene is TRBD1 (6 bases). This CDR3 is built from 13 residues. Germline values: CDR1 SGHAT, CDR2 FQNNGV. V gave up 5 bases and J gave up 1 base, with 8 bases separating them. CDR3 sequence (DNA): TGTGCCAGCAGCCGAGGGGGGAACACTGAAGCTTTCTTT. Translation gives CASSRGGNTEAFF.

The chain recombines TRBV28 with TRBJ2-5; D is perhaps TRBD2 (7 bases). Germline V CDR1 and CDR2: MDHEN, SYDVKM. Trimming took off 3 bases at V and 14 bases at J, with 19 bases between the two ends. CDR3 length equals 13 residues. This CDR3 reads CASSFQGPAGEYF. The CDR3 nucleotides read TGTGCCAGCAGTTTTCAGGGGCCGGCGGGGGAATACTTC.

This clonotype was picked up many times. CDR3 amino acids: CASSLFSLAGIYNEQFF. The CDR3 DNA is TGTGCCAGCAGCTTGTTCAGCCTAGCGGGAATCTACAATGAGCAGTTCTTC. This chain uses TRBV7-6 with TRBJ2-1, with 9 bases lining up with TRBD2. Germline V gene data show CDR1 as SGHVS and CDR2 as FNYEAQ. J lost 3 bases, V lost 3 bases, and 9 bases had no gene match. The CDR3 has 17 residues.

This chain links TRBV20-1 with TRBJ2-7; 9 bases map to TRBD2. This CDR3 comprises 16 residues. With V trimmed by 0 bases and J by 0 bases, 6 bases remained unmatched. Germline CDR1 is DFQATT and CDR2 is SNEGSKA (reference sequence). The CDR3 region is CSARDWRTSVSYEQYF. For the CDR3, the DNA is TGCAGTGCTAGAGATTGGAGGACTAGCGTCTCCTACGAGCAGTACTTC.

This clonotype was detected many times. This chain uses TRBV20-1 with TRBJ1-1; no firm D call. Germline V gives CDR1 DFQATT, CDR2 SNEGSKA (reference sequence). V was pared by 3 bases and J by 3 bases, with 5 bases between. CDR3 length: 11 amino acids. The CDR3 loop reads CSASRDTEAFF. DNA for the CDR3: TGCAGTGCTAGCCGGGACACTGAAGCTTTCTTT.

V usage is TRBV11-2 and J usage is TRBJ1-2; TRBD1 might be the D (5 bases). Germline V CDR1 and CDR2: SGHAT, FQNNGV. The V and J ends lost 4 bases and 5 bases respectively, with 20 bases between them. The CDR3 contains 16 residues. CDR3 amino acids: CASSSVSLGTRYGYTF. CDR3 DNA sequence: TGTGCCAGCAGCTCAGTCAGTCTCGGGACTAGATATGGCTACACCTTC.

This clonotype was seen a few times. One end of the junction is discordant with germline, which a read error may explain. CDR3 residues: CASRRGLYNKQFF. The CDR3 coding sequence is TGTGCCAGCCGGCGGGGGCTCTACAATAAGCAGTTCTTC. The chain joins TRBV7-2 to TRBJ2-1; possibly TRBD2 for D (7 bases). In germline, CDR1 is SGHTA, CDR2 FQGNSA. The CDR3 consists of 13 residues. The whole variable domain, filled in from reference TRBV7-2 and TRBJ2-1, reads GAGVSQSPSNKVTEKGKDVELRCDPISGHTALYWYRQSLGQGLEFLIYFQGNSAPDKSGLPSDRFSAERTGGSVSTLTIQRTQQEDSAVYLCASRRGLYNKQFFGPGTRLTVL.

CDR3 protein: CASSQGGGTGEQYF. The CDR3 nucleotides read TGTGCCAGCAGCCAAGGCGGGGGGACCGGCGAGCAGTACTTC. J is TRBJ2-7 and V is TRBV3-1, with 8 bases fitting TRBD2. The germline V gene has CDR1 LGHDT and CDR2 YNNKEL (reference sequence). The CDR3 has 14 amino acids. V was pared by 1 base and J by 6 bases, with 5 bases of the junction left unmatched.

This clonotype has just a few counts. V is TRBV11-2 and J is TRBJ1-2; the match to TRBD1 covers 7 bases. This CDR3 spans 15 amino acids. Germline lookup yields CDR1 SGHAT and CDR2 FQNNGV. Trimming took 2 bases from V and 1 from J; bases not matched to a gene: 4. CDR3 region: CASSLFGQVNYGYTF. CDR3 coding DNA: TGTGCCAGCAGCTTATTCGGACAGGTTAACTATGGCTACACCTTC.